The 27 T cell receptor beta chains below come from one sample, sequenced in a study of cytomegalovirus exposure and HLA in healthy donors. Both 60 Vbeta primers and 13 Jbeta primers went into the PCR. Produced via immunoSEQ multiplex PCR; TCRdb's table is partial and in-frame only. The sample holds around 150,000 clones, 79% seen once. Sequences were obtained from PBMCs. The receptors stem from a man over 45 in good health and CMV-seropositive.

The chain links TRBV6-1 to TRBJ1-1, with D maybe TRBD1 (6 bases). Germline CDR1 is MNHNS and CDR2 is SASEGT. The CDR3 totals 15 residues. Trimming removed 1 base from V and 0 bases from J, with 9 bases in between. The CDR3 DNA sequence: TGTGCCAGCAGTGAAGACAGGGCTCTGAACACTGAAGCTTTCTTT. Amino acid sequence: CASSEDRALNTEAFF.

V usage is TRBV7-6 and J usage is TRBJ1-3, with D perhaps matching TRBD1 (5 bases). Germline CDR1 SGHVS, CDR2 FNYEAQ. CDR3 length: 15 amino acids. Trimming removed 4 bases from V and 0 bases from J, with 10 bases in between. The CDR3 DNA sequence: TGTGCCAGCAGCTCCCAGACAGACTCTGGAAACACCATATATTTT. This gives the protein CASSSQTDSGNTIYF.

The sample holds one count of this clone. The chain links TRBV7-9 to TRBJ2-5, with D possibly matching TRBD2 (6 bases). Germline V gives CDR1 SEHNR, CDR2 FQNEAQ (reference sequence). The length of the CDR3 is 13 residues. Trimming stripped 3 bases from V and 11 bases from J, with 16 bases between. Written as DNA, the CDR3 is TGTGCCAGCAGCTTGCGTCAGGGAGGTGAGCAGTACTTC. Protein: CASSLRQGGEQYF.

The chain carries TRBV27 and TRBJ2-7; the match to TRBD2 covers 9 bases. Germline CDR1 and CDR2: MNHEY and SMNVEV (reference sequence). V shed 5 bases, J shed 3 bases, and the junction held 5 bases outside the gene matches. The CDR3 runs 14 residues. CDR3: CASSVSGSLYEQYF. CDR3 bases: TGTGCCAGCAGTGTTAGCGGGAGCCTCTACGAGCAGTACTTC.

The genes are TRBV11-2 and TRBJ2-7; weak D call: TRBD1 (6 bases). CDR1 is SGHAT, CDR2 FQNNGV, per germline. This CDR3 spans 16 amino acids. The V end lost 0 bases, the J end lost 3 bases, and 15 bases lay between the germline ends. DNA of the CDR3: TGTGCCAGCAGCTTAGAGGCAGGGGCGTTGGACTACGAGCAGTACTTC. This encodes CASSLEAGALDYEQYF. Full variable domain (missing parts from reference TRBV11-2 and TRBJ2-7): EAGVAQSPRYKIIEKRQSVAFWCNPISGHATLYWYQQILGQGPKLLIQFQNNGVVDDSQLPKDRFSAERLKGVDSTLKIQPAKLEDSAVYLCASSLEAGALDYEQYFGPGTRLTVT.

CDR3 amino acids: CASSEPPGQVLDQPQHF. The CDR3 nucleotides are TGTGCCAGCAGTGAACCCCCCGGACAGGTCCTCGATCAGCCCCAGCATTTT. The chain has TRBV6-1 and TRBJ1-5; 7 bases are a match to TRBD1. J gave up 5 bases and V 2 bases, and 12 bases lay outside the gene matches. The V gene's germline CDR1 is MNHNS and CDR2 SASEGT. CDR3 size: 17 residues.

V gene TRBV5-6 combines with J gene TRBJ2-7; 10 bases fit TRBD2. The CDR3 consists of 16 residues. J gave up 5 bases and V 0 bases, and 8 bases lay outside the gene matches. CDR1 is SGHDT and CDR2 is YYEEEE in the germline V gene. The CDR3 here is CASSLGLAGESHEQYF. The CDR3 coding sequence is TGTGCCAGCAGCTTGGGGCTAGCGGGAGAATCCCACGAGCAGTACTTC.

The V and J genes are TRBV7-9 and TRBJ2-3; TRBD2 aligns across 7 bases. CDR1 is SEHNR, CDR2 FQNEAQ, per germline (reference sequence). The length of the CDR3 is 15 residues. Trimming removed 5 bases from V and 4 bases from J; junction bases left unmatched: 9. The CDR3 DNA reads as TGTGCCAGCAGCGTCCCCGGGACTATGGCAGATACGCAGTATTTT. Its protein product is CASSVPGTMADTQYF.

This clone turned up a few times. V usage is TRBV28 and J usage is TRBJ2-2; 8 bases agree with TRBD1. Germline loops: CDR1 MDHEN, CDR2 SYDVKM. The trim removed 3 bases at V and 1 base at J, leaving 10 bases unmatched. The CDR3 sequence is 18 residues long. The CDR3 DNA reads TGTGCCAGCAGTTTTGGCAGGGGGCGCGGACGGAACACCGGGGAGCTGTTTTTT. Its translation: CASSFGRGRGRNTGELFF.

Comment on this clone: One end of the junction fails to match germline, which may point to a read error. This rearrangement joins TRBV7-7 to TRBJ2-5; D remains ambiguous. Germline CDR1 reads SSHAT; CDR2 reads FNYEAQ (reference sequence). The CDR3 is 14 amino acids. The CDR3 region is CASSLQHGQETQYF. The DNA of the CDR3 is TGTGCTAGCAGCTTACAACACGGGCAAGAGACCCAGTACTTC.

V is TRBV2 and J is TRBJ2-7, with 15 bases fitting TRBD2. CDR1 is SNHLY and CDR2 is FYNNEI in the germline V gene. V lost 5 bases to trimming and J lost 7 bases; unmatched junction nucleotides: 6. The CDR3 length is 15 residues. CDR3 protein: CASSPVGTSGREQYF. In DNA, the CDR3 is TGTGCCAGCAGTCCAGTGGGGACTAGCGGGAGGGAGCAGTACTTC.

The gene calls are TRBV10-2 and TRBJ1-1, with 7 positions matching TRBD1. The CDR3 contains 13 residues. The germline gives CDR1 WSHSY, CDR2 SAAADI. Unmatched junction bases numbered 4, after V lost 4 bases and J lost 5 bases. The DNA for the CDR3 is TGCGCCAGCAGTGGAGCAGGGGGGACTGAAGCTTTCTTT. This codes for CASSGAGGTEAFF.

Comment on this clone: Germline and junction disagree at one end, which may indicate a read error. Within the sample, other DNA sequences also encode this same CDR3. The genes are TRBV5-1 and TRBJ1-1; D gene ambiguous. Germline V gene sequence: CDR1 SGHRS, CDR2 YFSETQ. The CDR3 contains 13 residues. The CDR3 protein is CASSVSVNTEAFF. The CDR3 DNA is TGTGCCAGCAGCGTCTCAGTGAACACTGAAGCTTTCTTT.

The CDR3 spells CASSLIGDQTNEKLFF. The CDR3 DNA sequence: TGCGCCAGCAGCTTGATAGGGGATCAAACTAATGAAAAACTGTTTTTT. V gene TRBV5-1 combines with J gene TRBJ1-4; perhaps TRBD1 as D (5 bases). V was cut by 1 base and J by 1 base, with 11 bases left in between. CDR1 and CDR2 from the germline V gene are SGHRS and YFSETQ. The CDR3 spans 16 residues. Full variable domain (outside the CDR3, taken from reference TRBV5-1 and TRBJ1-4): KAGVTQTPRYLIKTRGQQVTLSCSPISGHRSVSWYQQTPGQGLQFLFEYFSETQRNKGNFPGRFSGRQFSNSRSEMNVSTLELGDSALYLCASSLIGDQTNEKLFFGSGTQLSVL.

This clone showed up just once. Written as DNA, the CDR3 is TGTGCCAGCAGTGAAGCGCTTCCAGGGGACGAGCAGTACTTC. Protein product: CASSEALPGDEQYF. V is TRBV2 and J is TRBJ2-7; TRBD1 is a possible D gene (6 bases). Germline lookup yields CDR1 SNHLY and CDR2 FYNNEI. Trimming removed 0 bases at V and 5 bases at J, with 11 bases between. CDR3 size: 14 residues. The variable domain in full, completed from reference TRBV2 and TRBJ2-7, reads EPEVTQTPSHQVTQMGQEVILRCVPISNHLYFYWYRQILGQKVEFLVSFYNNEISEKSEIFDDQFSVERPDGSNFTLKIRSTKLEDSAMYFCASSEALPGDEQYFGPGTRLTVT.

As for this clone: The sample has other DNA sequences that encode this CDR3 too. The CDR3 spells CASSLEGRGETQYF. The CDR3 nucleotides are TGCGCCAGCAGCTTGGAAGGGAGAGGAGAGACCCAGTACTTC. The J gene is TRBJ2-5, the V gene TRBV5-1; maybe TRBD2 (5 bases). The CDR3 contains 14 residues. V lost 0 bases, J lost 4 bases, and 10 bases lay in between. CDR1 is SGHRS, CDR2 YFSETQ, per germline.

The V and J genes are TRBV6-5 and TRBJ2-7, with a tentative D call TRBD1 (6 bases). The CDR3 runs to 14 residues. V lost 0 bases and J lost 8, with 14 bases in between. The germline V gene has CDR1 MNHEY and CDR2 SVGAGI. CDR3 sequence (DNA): TGTGCCAGCAGTTACTCGTTCGCAGGGGATAAGCAGTACTTC. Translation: CASSYSFAGDKQYF.

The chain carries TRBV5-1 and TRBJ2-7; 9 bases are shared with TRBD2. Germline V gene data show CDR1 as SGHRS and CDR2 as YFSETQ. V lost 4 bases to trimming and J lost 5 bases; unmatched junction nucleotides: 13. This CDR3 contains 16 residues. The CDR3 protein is CASSRTLSGSAHEQYF. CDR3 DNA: TGCGCCAGCAGCAGAACCCTTAGCGGGAGCGCCCACGAGCAGTACTTC.

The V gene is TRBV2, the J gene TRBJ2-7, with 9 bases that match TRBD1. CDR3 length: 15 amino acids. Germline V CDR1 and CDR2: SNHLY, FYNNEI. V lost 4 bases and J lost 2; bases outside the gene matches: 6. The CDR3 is CASSVSGQGTYEQYF. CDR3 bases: TGTGCCAGCAGTGTCTCGGGACAGGGAACCTACGAGCAGTACTTC. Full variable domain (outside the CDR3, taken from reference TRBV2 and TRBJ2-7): EPEVTQTPSHQVTQMGQEVILRCVPISNHLYFYWYRQILGQKVEFLVSFYNNEISEKSEIFDDQFSVERPDGSNFTLKIRSTKLEDSAMYFCASSVSGQGTYEQYFGPGTRLTVT.

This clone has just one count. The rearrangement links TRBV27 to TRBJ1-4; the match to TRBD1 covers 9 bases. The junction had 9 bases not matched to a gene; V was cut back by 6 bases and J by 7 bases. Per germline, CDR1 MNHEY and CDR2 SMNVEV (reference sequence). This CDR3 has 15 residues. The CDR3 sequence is CASSPGQGRTEKLFF. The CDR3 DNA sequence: TGTGCCAGCAGCCCAGGACAGGGGAGAACTGAAAAACTGTTTTTT.

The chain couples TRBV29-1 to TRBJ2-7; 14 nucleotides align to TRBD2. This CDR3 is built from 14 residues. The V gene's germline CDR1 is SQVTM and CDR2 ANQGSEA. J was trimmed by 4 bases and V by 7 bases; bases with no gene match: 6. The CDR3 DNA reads TGCAGCGCTGTGACTAGCGGGAGGGCGTACGAGCAGTACTTC. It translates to CSAVTSGRAYEQYF.

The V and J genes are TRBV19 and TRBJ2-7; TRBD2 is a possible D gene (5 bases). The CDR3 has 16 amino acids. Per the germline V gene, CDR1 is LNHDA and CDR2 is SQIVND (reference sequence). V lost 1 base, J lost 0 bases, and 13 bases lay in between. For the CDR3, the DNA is TGTGCCAGTAGTATAGGGTGGAGGCAGGACTCCTACGAGCAGTACTTC. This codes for CASSIGWRQDSYEQYF.

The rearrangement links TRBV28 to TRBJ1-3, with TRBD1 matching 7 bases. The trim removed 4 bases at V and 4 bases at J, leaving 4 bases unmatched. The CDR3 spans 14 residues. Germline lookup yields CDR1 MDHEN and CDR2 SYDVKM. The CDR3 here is CASSSMDRGNTIYF. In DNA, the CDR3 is TGTGCCAGCAGTTCTATGGACAGGGGAAACACCATATATTTT.

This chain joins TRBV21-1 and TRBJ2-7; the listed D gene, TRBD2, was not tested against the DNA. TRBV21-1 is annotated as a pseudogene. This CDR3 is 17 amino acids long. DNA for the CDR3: TGTGCCAGCAGCAAAATTACCGGGACTAGCTTCTCCTACGAGCAGTACTTC. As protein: CASSKITGTSFSYEQYF.

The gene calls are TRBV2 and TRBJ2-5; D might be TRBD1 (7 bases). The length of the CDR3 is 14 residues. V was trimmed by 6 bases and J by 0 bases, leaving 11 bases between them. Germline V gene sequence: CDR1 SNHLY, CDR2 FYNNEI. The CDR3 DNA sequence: TGTGCCAGCAGGGAGGGGGCGTACCAAGAGACCCAGTACTTC. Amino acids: CASREGAYQETQYF.

The CDR3 DNA follows: TGTGCCAGCAGAGAAGGGACAGGTTGGAATTCACCCCTCCACTTT. Its translation is CASREGTGWNSPLHF. The gene calls are TRBV7-9 and TRBJ1-6; 8 nucleotides align to TRBD1. Germline assignment: CDR1 SEHNR and CDR2 FQNEAQ (reference sequence). This CDR3 contains 15 residues. J gave up 7 bases and V 6 bases, and 8 bases lay outside the gene matches.

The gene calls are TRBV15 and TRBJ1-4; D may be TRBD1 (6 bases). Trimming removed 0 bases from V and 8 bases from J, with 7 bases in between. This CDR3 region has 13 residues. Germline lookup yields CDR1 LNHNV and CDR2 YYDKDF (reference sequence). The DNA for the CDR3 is TGTGCCACCAGCAGAGATCAGGGGGAAAAACTGTTTTTT. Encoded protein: CATSRDQGEKLFF.